The 26 T cell receptor beta chains below come from one sample, sequenced in a study of T cell changes during pregnancy in multiple sclerosis. Profiled with immunoSEQ multiplex PCR; TCRdb holds only in-frame clones, not every one. The sample yields tens of thousands of clones, 80% to 95% seen once. Sequencing was performed on CD4+ T cells from peripheral blood mononuclear cells, taken in the third trimester of pregnancy. The receptors derive from a female donor in good health, enrolled as a control in a pregnancy study.

The chain uses TRBV6-6 and TRBJ1-4; D is possibly TRBD1 (6 bases). The V end was cut by 6 bases, the J end by 2 bases, with 10 bases between. Per germline, CDR1 MNHNY and CDR2 SVGAGI (reference sequence). The CDR3 is made up of 14 amino acids. In DNA form, the CDR3 reads TGTGCCAGCAGGGGAACAGGGACTAATGAAAAACTGTTTTTT. This translates into CASRGTGTNEKLFF.

This clone is termed medium-sized. The rearrangement uses TRBV6-1 and TRBJ1-4, with a weak D call TRBD1 (5 bases). Looked up from germline, CDR1 is MNHNS and CDR2 is SASEGT. CDR3 size: 14 residues. V lost 4 bases and J lost 6, with 12 bases in between. The CDR3: CASSGAGWDEKLFF. The CDR3 DNA is TGTGCCAGCAGTGGCGCAGGGTGGGATGAAAAACTGTTTTTT.

The V and J genes are TRBV2 and TRBJ2-3, with D possibly TRBD2 on 6 matching bases. Germline V gene sequence: CDR1 SNHLY, CDR2 FYNNEI. The CDR3 sequence is 15 residues long. V gave up 6 bases and J gave up 3 bases, with 16 bases separating them. The CDR3 DNA reads as TGTGCCAGCAGGCTCCGGGACTTTGAAACAGATACGCAGTATTTT. Translation gives CASRLRDFETDTQYF. Full variable domain (outside the CDR3, taken from reference TRBV2 and TRBJ2-3): EPEVTQTPSHQVTQMGQEVILRCVPISNHLYFYWYRQILGQKVEFLVSFYNNEISEKSEIFDDQFSVERPDGSNFTLKIRSTKLEDSAMYFCASRLRDFETDTQYFGPGTRLTVL.

The J gene is TRBJ1-5, the V gene TRBV19; D not resolved. V lost 4 bases and J lost 4, with 11 bases in between. This CDR3 contains 14 residues. CDR1 is LNHDA and CDR2 is SQIVND in the germline V gene (reference sequence). The CDR3: CASSSQVSNQPQHF. CDR3 in DNA: TGTGCCAGTAGTAGCCAGGTCAGTAATCAGCCCCAGCATTTT.

The CDR3 is CASSQGARREGGYTF. CDR3 in DNA: TGTGCCAGCAGCCAGGGGGCGCGAAGGGAAGGGGGCTACACCTTC. V and J are TRBV25-1 and TRBJ1-2, with 8 bases identical to TRBD1. Germline CDR1 MGHDK, CDR2 SYGVNS. The length of the CDR3 is 15 residues. The ends lost 6 bases at V and 8 bases at J; junction bases unmatched: 14.

The chain carries TRBV14 and TRBJ1-5; TRBD1 might be the D (5 bases). Germline V gives CDR1 SGHDN, CDR2 FVKESK. The CDR3 extends over 13 amino acids. Trimming shortened V by 8 bases and J by 3 bases, and 11 bases separated the two germline ends. The CDR3: CASSRGDNQPQHF. Written as DNA, the CDR3 is TGTGCCAGCTCCCGGGGGGACAATCAGCCCCAGCATTTT.

The rearrangement uses TRBV28 and TRBJ1-6; D call uncertain. The V and J ends lost 8 bases and 10 bases respectively, with 21 bases between them. The germline CDR1 and CDR2 sequences are MDHEN and SYDVKM. CDR3 length: 15 residues. The CDR3, as DNA: TGTGCCAGCGGAGGATCAGGAGCAGGAGGGTCACCCCTCCACTTT. Translated: CASGGSGAGGSPLHF.

The chain uses TRBV7-2 and TRBJ2-1, with a weak D call TRBD1 (7 bases). Trimming pared 1 base from V and 3 bases from J, leaving 10 bases between. The CDR3 sequence is 15 residues long. CDR1 and CDR2 (germline): SGHTA, FQGNSA. CDR3 sequence reads: CASSLGGDSYNEQFF. The CDR3 DNA sequence: TGTGCCAGCAGCTTAGGGGGGGACAGCTACAATGAGCAGTTCTTC.

V gene TRBV12-5 combines with J gene TRBJ2-3; TRBD2 matches 11 bases. Germline V lookup: CDR1 LGHNT, CDR2 FRNRAP. The V gene end was trimmed by 7 bases and the J gene end by 6 bases; junction bases not matched to a gene: 3. The CDR3 extends over 13 amino acids. CDR3 DNA sequence: TGTGCTAGTGCTGCTAGCGGGGGGGATACGCAGTATTTT. Its protein product is CASAASGGDTQYF.

CDR3 coding DNA: TGTGCCAGCAGTCCCGACAGGGTTGGCACAGATACGCAGTATTTT. It codes for CASSPDRVGTDTQYF. This chain links TRBV7-6 with TRBJ2-3; TRBD1 matches 7 bases. Germline-derived CDR1 and CDR2 are SGHVS and FNYEAQ. The junction had 7 bases not matched to a gene; V was cut back by 6 bases and J by 1 base. CDR3 length: 15 amino acids.

The V and J genes are TRBV2 and TRBJ1-2; D unclear. Germline CDR1 and CDR2: SNHLY and FYNNEI. The CDR3 runs 12 residues. V was shortened by 7 bases and J by 8 bases, with 14 bases between the two germline ends. CDR3 sequence: CASNTGGGGYTF. The CDR3, as DNA: TGTGCCAGCAACACGGGAGGAGGAGGCTACACCTTC.

The rearrangement joins TRBV18 to TRBJ2-1, with TRBD1 matching 8 bases. The CDR3 covers 15 residues. Germline CDR1 reads KGHSH; CDR2 reads LQKENI. J lost 0 bases, V lost 2 bases, and 0 bases had no gene match. CDR3 nucleotide sequence: TGTGCCAGCTCACCAGGGACAGGCTCCTACAATGAGCAGTTCTTC. It encodes CASSPGTGSYNEQFF.

The chain links TRBV10-3 to TRBJ2-1, with 8 nucleotides matching TRBD1. Trimming cost V 7 bases and J 7 bases; bases outside gene matches: 6. Germline loops: CDR1 ENHRY, CDR2 SYGVKD. This CDR3 is built from 13 residues. Written as DNA, the CDR3 is TGTGCCATCACAGACAGGGGAGAGAATGAGCAGTTCTTC. Protein sequence: CAITDRGENEQFF.

This chain connects TRBV5-4 to TRBJ2-1, with 7 bases matching TRBD2. V shed 3 bases, J shed 0 bases, and the junction held 6 bases outside the gene matches. This CDR3 comprises 16 residues. Germline V gene sequence: CDR1 SGHNT, CDR2 YYREEE (reference sequence). The CDR3 sequence: CASSSELAASYNEQFF. The CDR3 DNA is TGTGCCAGCAGCTCCGAGCTAGCGGCCTCCTACAATGAGCAGTTCTTC.

Here the CDR3 reads CASAGQGASGNTIYF. DNA of the CDR3: TGTGCCAGCGCAGGACAGGGGGCCTCTGGAAACACCATATATTTT. The chain is built from TRBV6-1 and TRBJ1-3, with TRBD1 matching 11 bases. CDR1 is MNHNS and CDR2 is SASEGT in the germline V gene. CDR3 length: 15 residues. The trim removed 8 bases at V and 0 bases at J, leaving 3 bases unmatched.

The chain uses TRBV30 and TRBJ1-3, with D perhaps matching TRBD1 (5 bases). Germline loops: CDR1 GTSNPN, CDR2 SVGIG (reference sequence). This CDR3 is built from 15 residues. The V end was cut by 8 bases, the J end by 0 bases, with 17 bases between. CDR3: CAGAGGPYSGNTIYF. The CDR3 bases are TGTGCCGGGGCCGGGGGACCTTACTCTGGAAACACCATATATTTT.

This clone was seen only once. The chain carries TRBV7-3 and TRBJ2-5; the match to TRBD1 covers 8 bases. CDR3 length: 15 residues. In germline, CDR1 is SGHTA, CDR2 FQGTGA. The ends lost 5 bases at V and 6 bases at J; junction bases unmatched: 11. Here the CDR3 DNA reads TGTGCCAGCAGCCATGGGACAGGAGGGAGTAAGACCCAGTACTTC. It specifies CASSHGTGGSKTQYF.

The chain couples TRBV28 to TRBJ2-3, with TRBD2 matching over 11 bases. Germline V gene lookup returns CDR1 MDHEN and CDR2 SYDVKM. The ends lost 4 bases at V and 0 bases at J; junction bases unmatched: 9. The CDR3 runs to 18 residues. For the CDR3, the DNA is TGTGCCAGCAGTTACCCGCGACTAGCGGGGCAAAGCACAGATACGCAGTATTTT. It yields the protein CASSYPRLAGQSTDTQYF. Full variable domain (rest looked up from reference TRBV28 and TRBJ2-3): DVKVTQSSRYLVKRTGEKVFLECVQDMDHENMFWYRQDPGLGLRLIYFSYDVKMKEKGDIPEGYSVSREKKERFSLILESASTNQTSMYLCASSYPRLAGQSTDTQYFGPGTRLTVL.

The chain has TRBV15 and TRBJ1-5; TRBD1 is a possible D gene (5 bases). The CDR3 is made up of 13 amino acids. Germline V gene lookup returns CDR1 LNHNV and CDR2 YYDKDF (reference sequence). V gave up 3 bases and J gave up 8 bases, with 11 bases separating them. The CDR3 nucleotides are TGTGCCACCAGCAGGGGACTCACAGAGCCCCAGCATTTT. Its translation: CATSRGLTEPQHF.

The J gene is TRBJ1-5, the V gene TRBV5-8, with no clear D. This CDR3 spans 15 amino acids. Germline V CDR1 and CDR2: SGHTS, YDEGEE. The V gene lost 4 bases and the J gene lost 4 bases, with 15 bases spanning the gap. The CDR3 here is CASSKVRSRNQPQHF. Written as DNA, the CDR3 is TGTGCCAGCAGCAAGGTGAGGTCCCGGAATCAGCCCCAGCATTTT.

The chain links TRBV5-1 to TRBJ2-1, with D maybe TRBD1 (6 bases). The CDR3 has 15 residues. Looked up from germline, CDR1 is SGHRS and CDR2 is YFSETQ. V was trimmed by 0 bases and J by 5 bases, leaving 12 bases between them. CDR3: CASSLAVGANNEQFF. CDR3 sequence (DNA): TGCGCCAGCAGCTTGGCCGTGGGGGCCAACAATGAGCAGTTCTTC.

This sequence joins TRBV5-1 and TRBJ1-4; no reliable D call. The germline V gene encodes CDR1 SGHRS and CDR2 YFSETQ. The CDR3 covers 15 residues. The germline V and J ends were trimmed by 4 bases and 5 bases, with 15 bases remaining between them. The CDR3 reads CASSDVGGGNEKLFF. The CDR3, as DNA: TGCGCCAGCAGCGATGTGGGAGGAGGGAATGAAAAACTGTTTTTT.

The gene calls are TRBV7-2 and TRBJ2-2, with TRBD2 matching 11 bases. The CDR3 totals 16 residues. V lost 6 bases and J lost 0; bases outside the gene matches: 3. The V gene's germline CDR1 is SGHTA and CDR2 FQGNSA. CDR3 sequence (DNA): TGTGCCAGCAGTGCACTAGCGGGGGCGAACACCGGGGAGCTGTTTTTT. This translates into CASSALAGANTGELFF.

The chain joins TRBV4-3 to TRBJ1-1; maybe TRBD1 (5 bases). CDR3 length equals 13 residues. Germline V gene sequence: CDR1 LGHNA, CDR2 YSLEER. V dropped 1 base and J dropped 4 bases, with 7 bases sitting between them. The CDR3 spells CASSQARGTEAFF. The CDR3 region has the DNA TGCGCCAGCAGCCAAGCAAGGGGCACTGAAGCTTTCTTT.

The chain links TRBV30 to TRBJ2-7; possibly TRBD1 for D (8 bases). Trimming removed 4 bases from V and 4 bases from J, with 11 bases in between. Per germline, CDR1 GTSNPN and CDR2 SVGIG (reference sequence). The CDR3 loop spans 12 amino acids. The chain's CDR3 is CAWKQGGYEQYF. CDR3 coding DNA: TGTGCCTGGAAACAGGGGGGGTACGAGCAGTACTTC.

This clone came up once. The V and J genes are TRBV7-3 and TRBJ2-3; TRBD1 aligns across 9 bases. The CDR3 contains 16 residues. Germline assignment: CDR1 SGHTA and CDR2 FQGTGA. J lost 4 bases, V lost 0 bases, and 5 bases had no gene match. The CDR3 loop reads CASSLTRDRGSDTQYF. CDR3 bases: TGTGCCAGCAGCTTAACGCGAGACAGGGGGTCAGATACGCAGTATTTT.